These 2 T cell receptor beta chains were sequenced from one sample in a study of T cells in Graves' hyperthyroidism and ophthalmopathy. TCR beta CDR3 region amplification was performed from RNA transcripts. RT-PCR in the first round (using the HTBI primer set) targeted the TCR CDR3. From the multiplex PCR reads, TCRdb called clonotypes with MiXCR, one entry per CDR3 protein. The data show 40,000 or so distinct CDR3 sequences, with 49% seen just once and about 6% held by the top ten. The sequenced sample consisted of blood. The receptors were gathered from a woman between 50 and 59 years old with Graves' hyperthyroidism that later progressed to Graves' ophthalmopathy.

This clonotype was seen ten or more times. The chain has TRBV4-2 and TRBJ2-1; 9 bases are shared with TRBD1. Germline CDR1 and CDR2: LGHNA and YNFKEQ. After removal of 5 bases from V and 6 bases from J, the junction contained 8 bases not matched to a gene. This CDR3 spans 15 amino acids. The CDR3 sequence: CASSASRTGVNEQFF. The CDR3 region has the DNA TGTGCCAGCAGCGCTTCGAGGACAGGGGTCAATGAGCAGTTCTTC.

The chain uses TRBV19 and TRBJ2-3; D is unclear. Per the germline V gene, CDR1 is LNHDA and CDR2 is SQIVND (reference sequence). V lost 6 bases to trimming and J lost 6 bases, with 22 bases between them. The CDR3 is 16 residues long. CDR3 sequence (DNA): TGTGCCAGTAGCCAAAGTATTACTTGGCAGGAGGATACGCAGTATTTT. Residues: CASSQSITWQEDTQYF.